Sequencing of this TCR beta chain was carried out in a study of lymphopenia after photon versus proton radiotherapy (dated by TCRdb to between 2017 and 2020). General notes on the study: In patients with gastrointestinal tumors who developed high-grade lymphopenia, the study compared the immunological effects of photon radiation therapy with those of proton radiation therapy. A cohort of roughly 18 patients with gastrointestinal tumors who received either photon or proton therapy and subsequently developed lymphopenia was included. The study aimed to characterize how the two radiation modalities differ in their impact on the immune system. Study-wide conclusions, independent of this receptor: Relative stability during treatment was observed in proton-treated patients, whereas loss of naive T cells and TCR diversity and gain of effector/memory populations were observed in photon-treated patients. Among patients across the cohort who died, overall survival time showed an inverse correlation with a larger post-nadir drop in TCR diversity. Once the lymphocyte count had reached its nadir, the repertoires of photon-treated patients showed oligoclonal expansion, particularly of CD8+ Temra cells, and this expansion drove the decline in diversity. The survival association was assessed only in patients who died, and better survival with proton therapy was presented by the authors as a possibility rather than a demonstrated result.

The CDR3 has 14 amino acids, counting the end cysteine and phenylalanine. The DNA shown is the 42-base CDR3, in frame from base 1. V lost 2 bases and J lost 2 bases; the stretch between them is 9 bases long. CDR1 MNHEY and CDR2 SVGAGI were looked up in the germline V gene. The library relied on the immunoSEQ multiplex PCR assay. Alongside multiparametric flow cytometry, deep sequencing of rearranged TCR beta loci was used to profile the T cell repertoires. In TCRdb, the immuneACCESS table is reduced to in-frame sequences with V and J assigned. These tables do not hold every clone; where another copy was compared, an unresolved V gene accounts for under half, and the others remain unexplained. The sample table records more than 10,000 clones; about 88% of these occur just once. Around 3.4% of the sample goes to the ten largest clones. Comments on this clone: Its antigen remains undetermined. Per-base qualities were not stored, and no clone one base away is much larger.

The clonotype originates from a man aged 55 to 70 with pancreatic cancer. The rearrangement joined TRBV6-5 to TRBJ1-1; the D gene cannot be resolved reliably. Material: peripheral blood, obtained from a patient treated with photon-based radiotherapy. The CDR3 protein sequence reads: CASSYESGNTEAFF. The nucleotide sequence is TGTGCCAGCAGTTACGAAAGTGGAAACACTGAAGCTTTCTTT.